The 32 T cell receptor beta chains below all came from one sample that was sequenced in a study of T cells in Graves' hyperthyroidism and ophthalmopathy. There were TCR beta CDR3 regions amplified from RNA transcripts. First-round RT-PCR of the TCR CDR3 relied on the HTBI primer set. TCRdb fed the multiplex PCR reads into MiXCR, producing one record per CDR3 protein. The table includes hundreds of thousands of distinct CDR3 sequences, 20% detected once. The sequenced sample consisted of blood. Receptors originate from a man aged 30 to 39 with Graves' ophthalmopathy.

This sequence joins TRBV5-1 and TRBJ2-7, with D maybe TRBD1 (6 bases). The CDR3 runs to 14 residues. The V end was cut by 0 bases, the J end by 3 bases, with 10 bases between. Germline CDR1 SGHRS, CDR2 YFSETQ. CDR3 sequence: CASSLAPGVYEQYF. CDR3 sequence (DNA): TGCGCCAGCAGCTTGGCTCCAGGGGTCTACGAGCAGTACTTC.

This clonotype has a single count. It may be a read error: a sequence one base away is much more abundant. The DNA of the CDR3 is TGTGCCTGGAGTCAGGCAGGGATAAGGGCTTTCTTT. Translated: CAWSQAGIRAFF. The V and J genes are TRBV30 and TRBJ1-1, with D possibly TRBD1 on 5 matching bases. V was trimmed by 2 bases and J by 11 bases, leaving 15 bases between them. Germline values: CDR1 GTSNPN, CDR2 SVGIG (reference sequence). There are 12 residues in the CDR3. Full variable domain (rest looked up from reference TRBV30 and TRBJ1-1): SQTIHQWPATLVQPVGSPLSLECTVEGTSNPNLYWYRQAAGRGLQLLFYSVGIGQISSEVPQNLSASRPQDRQFILSSKKLLLSDSGFYLCAWSQAGIRAFFGQGTRLTVV.

The chain recombines TRBV6-1 with TRBJ2-3; tentatively, D is TRBD1 (6 bases). V lost 6 bases and J lost 4, with 17 bases in between. The CDR3 has 15 amino acids. CDR1 MNHNS and CDR2 SASEGT come from the germline V gene. The CDR3 loop reads CASSPRPGVADTQYF. The CDR3 DNA is TGTGCCAGCAGCCCCCGGCCAGGGGTAGCAGATACGCAGTATTTT.

The chain employs TRBV11-2 and TRBJ2-1; TRBD2 aligns across 11 bases. With V trimmed by 5 bases and J by 4 bases, 7 bases remained unmatched. Germline V gene data show CDR1 as SGHAT and CDR2 as FQNNGV. The CDR3 covers 16 residues. CDR3 sequence: CASSVTSGNPYNEQFF. CDR3 nucleotide sequence: TGTGCCAGCAGCGTGACTAGCGGGAACCCTTACAATGAGCAGTTCTTC.

The chain uses TRBV7-2 and TRBJ2-5; D might be TRBD1 (6 bases). V lost 1 base to trimming and J lost 14 bases, with 17 bases between them. The germline V gene encodes CDR1 SGHTA and CDR2 FQGNSA. The CDR3 length is 13 residues. CDR3 in DNA: TGTGCCAGCAGCTTAGGTCAGGGGACCACTCACTACTTC. Its protein product is CASSLGQGTTHYF.

The chain links TRBV27 to TRBJ2-3; 12 nucleotides line up with TRBD2. Unmatched junction bases numbered 16, after V lost 4 bases and J lost 5 bases. This CDR3 region has 19 residues. Germline V lookup: CDR1 MNHEY, CDR2 SMNVEV (reference sequence). The CDR3 reads CASSSPGQRLAGAIDTQYF. The CDR3, as DNA: TGTGCCAGCAGTTCACCGGGACAGCGACTAGCGGGAGCAATAGATACGCAGTATTTT.

Concerning this clonotype: Since a much larger clone is just one base distant, this may be a read error. Written as DNA, the CDR3 is TGTGCCAGCAGCCGTCTTGAAAGAGCGAACACTGAAGCTTTCTTT. Its translation: CASSRLERANTEAFF. The V and J genes are TRBV4-2 and TRBJ1-1; D remains ambiguous. The CDR3 is made up of 15 amino acids. Germline V gives CDR1 LGHNA, CDR2 YNFKEQ. The germline V and J ends were trimmed by 4 bases and 1 base, with 13 bases remaining between them.

This clonotype was recorded at least ten times. V and J are TRBV11-2 and TRBJ1-2; TRBD1 might be the D (5 bases). The V end lost 1 base, the J end lost 2 bases, and 8 bases lay between the germline ends. Germline CDR1 SGHAT, CDR2 FQNNGV. The CDR3 covers 14 residues. DNA for the CDR3: TGTGCCAGCAGCTTAGCGGCAGGGAACTATGGCTACACCTTC. As protein: CASSLAAGNYGYTF.

The rearrangement links TRBV6-1 to TRBJ1-5; D not resolved. This CDR3 spans 11 amino acids. CDR1 and CDR2 from the germline V gene are MNHNS and SASEGT. V lost 5 bases to trimming and J lost 11 bases, with 10 bases between them. The CDR3 is CASSQPPAQHF. The CDR3 bases are TGTGCCAGCAGTCAGCCCCCGGCCCAGCATTTT.

This clonotype appeared a few times. This chain connects TRBV6-1 to TRBJ1-2; 7 bases match TRBD1. J lost 5 bases, V lost 6 bases, and 9 bases had no gene match. This CDR3 spans 14 amino acids. Germline CDR1 reads MNHNS; CDR2 reads SASEGT. The CDR3 DNA reads as TGTGCCAGCAGGGCCGGGACAGAGCTTTATGGCTACACCTTC. This encodes CASRAGTELYGYTF.

This clonotype was seen a few times. The V and J genes are TRBV18 and TRBJ1-5; 11 positions match TRBD1. This CDR3 has 15 amino acids. Germline CDR1 KGHSH, CDR2 LQKENI. Trimming cost V 0 bases and J 7 bases; bases outside gene matches: 2. For the CDR3, the DNA is TGTGCCAGCTCACCACCGGGACAGGGGGGACAGCCCCAGCATTTT. This translates into CASSPPGQGGQPQHF. The entire variable domain, with the rest obtained from reference TRBV18 and TRBJ1-5, is as follows: NAGVMQNPRHLVRRRGQEARLRCSPMKGHSHVYWYRQLPEEGLKFMVYLQKENIIDESGMPKERFSAEFPKEGPSILRIQQVVRGDSAAYFCASSPPGQGGQPQHFGDGTRLSIL.

This chain uses TRBV6-2 or TRBV6-3 with TRBJ2-3; TRBD2 agrees at 10 bases. The length of the CDR3 is 15 residues. Germline V gives CDR1 MNHEY, CDR2 SVGEGT. V lost 2 bases to trimming and J lost 3 bases; unmatched junction nucleotides: 2. DNA for the CDR3: TGTGCCAGCAGTTACCTAGCGGGAGAAACAGATACGCAGTATTTT. It encodes CASSYLAGETDTQYF.

Only a few counts were recorded for this clonotype. Here the CDR3 DNA reads TGTGCCAGCAGCGCTGGGACAGGGGGCGACGAGCAGTACTTC. Amino acid sequence: CASSAGTGGDEQYF. V usage is TRBV9 and J usage is TRBJ2-7; 12 bases agree with TRBD1. In germline, CDR1 is SGDLS, CDR2 YYNGEE. The length of the CDR3 is 14 residues. V lost 3 bases and J lost 5; bases outside the gene matches: 3.

This clonotype was seen a handful of times. The chain recombines TRBV6-1 with TRBJ2-7; D is possibly TRBD1 (8 bases). Germline V gene lookup returns CDR1 MNHNS and CDR2 SASEGT. V was cut by 4 bases and J by 3 bases, with 16 bases left in between. This CDR3 spans 15 amino acids. The CDR3 nucleotides read TGTGCCAGCAGTGCCAGTACAGGGGGGGTCTACGAGCAGTACTTC. Protein: CASSASTGGVYEQYF.

The chain employs TRBV20-1 and TRBJ1-1, with TRBD1 matching 8 bases. The germline V gene has CDR1 DFQATT and CDR2 SNEGSKA (reference sequence). The CDR3 consists of 16 residues. V was pared by 4 bases and J by 2 bases, with 12 bases of the junction left unmatched. CDR3 DNA: TGCAGTGCTAACCCAAGAGTTCCAGGGGGCAACACTGAAGCTTTCTTT. This codes for CSANPRVPGGNTEAFF.

This clonotype was detected ten times or more. The chain combines TRBV7-9 with TRBJ2-3; 11 bases match TRBD2. J was trimmed by 0 bases and V by 2 bases; bases with no gene match: 7. This CDR3 region has 18 residues. Germline lookup yields CDR1 SEHNR and CDR2 FQNEAQ (reference sequence). The CDR3 DNA follows: TGTGCCAGCAGCTTATCCCCTAGCGGGAGGAGGAGCACAGATACGCAGTATTTT. Translation gives CASSLSPSGRRSTDTQYF.

The V gene is TRBV20-1, the J gene TRBJ2-7, with D hard to call. The CDR3 sequence is 17 residues long. Germline assignment: CDR1 DFQATT and CDR2 SNEGSKA (reference sequence). V lost 0 bases to trimming and J lost 2 bases, with 20 bases between them. Here the CDR3 DNA reads TGCAGTGCTAGAGACTCCCCCCCCGCCGCGGAAACCTACGAGCAGTACTTC. As protein: CSARDSPPAAETYEQYF.

There are a few counts of this clonotype. The chain combines TRBV18 with TRBJ2-3; 8 nucleotides align to TRBD2. Germline loops: CDR1 KGHSH, CDR2 LQKENI. The V segment lost 2 bases and the J segment 4 bases; nucleotides outside the gene matches: 14. CDR3 length: 18 amino acids. Written as DNA, the CDR3 is TGTGCCAGCTCACCATCTCTTCCCACCAGCGGGAGCGCAGATACGCAGTATTTT. Its protein is CASSPSLPTSGSADTQYF.

Only a few counts were recorded for this clonotype. The chain combines TRBV6-2 or TRBV6-3 with TRBJ2-7; D gene unclear. Trimming took off 6 bases at V and 0 bases at J, with 9 bases between the two ends. Germline V gene data show CDR1 as MNHEY and CDR2 as SVGEGT. This CDR3 comprises 13 residues. This CDR3 reads CASRTDFSYEQYF. The CDR3 coding sequence is TGTGCCAGCAGAACCGACTTCTCCTACGAGCAGTACTTC.

The table lists this clonotype with a few counts. This chain links TRBV2 with TRBJ2-6; D unresolved. From germline, CDR1 is SNHLY and CDR2 FYNNEI. The germline V and J ends were trimmed by 1 base and 0 bases, with 10 bases remaining between them. This CDR3 region has 17 residues. The DNA of the CDR3 is TGTGCCAGCAGTGAAGGAGGCCGGAACTCTGGGGCCAACGTCCTGACTTTC. Protein: CASSEGGRNSGANVLTF.

This clonotype was recorded a few times. As DNA, the CDR3 is TGCAGTGCTAGAGATCCTCGGACCCGAGGAGGCTACACCTTC. Protein product: CSARDPRTRGGYTF. The chain combines TRBV20-1 with TRBJ1-2; D uncertain. V gave up 0 bases and J gave up 8 bases, with 16 bases separating them. CDR1 and CDR2 from the germline V gene are DFQATT and SNEGSKA (reference sequence). CDR3 length: 14 amino acids.

This clonotype was detected many times. V and J are TRBV5-1 and TRBJ2-2; 11 bases are a match to TRBD2. This CDR3 is 16 amino acids long. CDR1 is SGHRS, CDR2 YFSETQ, per germline. With 4 bases clipped from V and 0 bases from J, the junction kept 2 bases outside the gene matches. The CDR3 bases are TGCGCCAGCAGCCCGGGACTAGCGGCGAACACCGGGGAGCTGTTTTTT. Its protein product is CASSPGLAANTGELFF.

This clonotype has ten or more counts. The V gene is TRBV28, the J gene TRBJ1-5; unclear D gene. Germline CDR1 MDHEN, CDR2 SYDVKM. Trimming removed 4 bases at V and 7 bases at J, with 11 bases between. The CDR3 is 13 residues long. CDR3 sequence reads: CASSYIGGQPQHF. CDR3 sequence (DNA): TGTGCCAGCAGTTACATTGGAGGGCAGCCCCAGCATTTT.

J is TRBJ1-1 and V is TRBV10-3; D is unclear. V shed 0 bases and J shed 5 bases, with 10 bases lying between them. The CDR3 has 14 amino acids. Per the germline V gene, CDR1 is ENHRY and CDR2 is SYGVKD. The CDR3 loop reads CAISESGLRTEAFF. The CDR3 DNA follows: TGTGCCATCAGTGAGTCCGGGTTGAGGACTGAAGCTTTCTTT.

This clonotype was picked up a small number of times. V gene TRBV4-1 combines with J gene TRBJ1-2; TRBD1 might be the D (5 bases). The ends were cut back, 6 bases at V and 2 bases at J, with 19 bases in the middle. This CDR3 comprises 16 residues. CDR1 is MGHRA, CDR2 YSYEKL, per germline. CDR3 coding DNA: TGCGCCAGCAGGGGAAGGAGGCAGGGAGGGAACTATGGCTACACCTTC. Its protein product is CASRGRRQGGNYGYTF.

This clonotype was seen at least ten times. CDR3 sequence (DNA): TGTGCCAGCAGCTTCGACAGGGGAGGAGAGCAGTACTTC. Translating it yields CASSFDRGGEQYF. V and J are TRBV7-8 and TRBJ2-7; 8 bases are a match to TRBD1. CDR1 is SGHVS, CDR2 FQNEAQ, per germline. V lost 3 bases and J lost 7; bases outside the gene matches: 5. There are 13 residues in the CDR3.

About this clonotype: A much more abundant neighbour one base away suggests this may be a read error. CDR3 sequence reads: CASSSVGAEDEQYF. In nucleotides, the CDR3 is TGTGCCAGCAGTTCGGTGGGAGCGGAAGACGAGCAGTACTTC. The chain carries TRBV6-5 and TRBJ2-7, with D tentatively TRBD2 (5 bases). Trimming removed 4 bases from V and 5 bases from J, with 15 bases in between. The CDR3 covers 14 residues. Germline CDR1 is MNHEY and CDR2 is SVGAGI.

Turning to this clonotype: Relative to the germline gene, one junction end is altered; a read error may explain this. The chain employs TRBV28 and TRBJ2-7; TRBD1 matches 7 bases. The germline CDR1 and CDR2 sequences are MDHEN and SYDVKM. This CDR3 is built from 12 residues. The CDR3 DNA sequence: TGTGCCAGCAGCCGAGGGGGCTACGAGCAGCACTTC. Its translation: CASSRGGYEQHF. Supplemented by reference TRBV28 and TRBJ2-7, the full variable domain reads DVKVTQSSRYLVKRTGEKVFLECVQDMDHENMFWYRQDPGLGLRLIYFSYDVKMKEKGDIPEGYSVSREKKERFSLILESASTNQTSMYLCASSRGGYEQHFGPGTRLTVT.

This CDR3 is CASLKRKTGRGDNEQFF. In DNA, the CDR3 is TGTGCCAGCCTAAAACGTAAGACGGGACGGGGGGACAATGAGCAGTTCTTC. The V call is TRBV2, the J call TRBJ2-1; 7 nucleotides line up with TRBD2. V lost 8 bases and J lost 5; bases outside the gene matches: 18. CDR3 length: 17 residues. Germline V gene lookup returns CDR1 SNHLY and CDR2 FYNNEI. Using reference TRBV2 and TRBJ2-1 for the parts outside the CDR3, the full variable domain is EPEVTQTPSHQVTQMGQEVILRCVPISNHLYFYWYRQILGQKVEFLVSFYNNEISEKSEIFDDQFSVERPDGSNFTLKIRSTKLEDSAMYFCASLKRKTGRGDNEQFFGPGTRLTVL.

The chain combines TRBV9 with TRBJ2-5, with 10 bases identical to TRBD2. Germline CDR1 reads SGDLS; CDR2 reads YYNGEE. The CDR3 runs to 17 residues. Trimming cost V 3 bases and J 0 bases; bases outside gene matches: 8. The CDR3 region is CASSGGRLAGHQETQYF. As DNA, the CDR3 is TGTGCCAGCAGCGGGGGCAGACTAGCGGGCCACCAAGAGACCCAGTACTTC.

At least ten counts were recorded for this clonotype. The V and J genes are TRBV10-3 and TRBJ2-7; TRBD2 might be the D (6 bases). Germline V gene data show CDR1 as ENHRY and CDR2 as SYGVKD. V lost 0 bases to trimming and J lost 3 bases, with 12 bases between them. The CDR3 is 15 amino acids. The CDR3 DNA follows: TGTGCCATCAGTGAGTCTAGCGGACACAACTACGAGCAGTACTTC. As protein: CAISESSGHNYEQYF.

The genes are TRBV5-1 and TRBJ1-2; 7 nucleotides line up with TRBD1. V was pared by 4 bases and J by 6 bases, with 9 bases of the junction left unmatched. The CDR3 covers 14 residues. Germline V lookup: CDR1 SGHRS, CDR2 YFSETQ. In DNA, the CDR3 is TGCGCCAGCAGCACGACAGGGTGGGTAGATGGCTACACCTTC. Its protein product is CASSTTGWVDGYTF. Supplemented by reference TRBV5-1 and TRBJ1-2, the full variable domain reads KAGVTQTPRYLIKTRGQQVTLSCSPISGHRSVSWYQQTPGQGLQFLFEYFSETQRNKGNFPGRFSGRQFSNSRSEMNVSTLELGDSALYLCASSTTGWVDGYTFGSGTRLTVV.